This T cell receptor (beta chain) was sequenced in a study of cytomegalovirus exposure and HLA in healthy donors. Study-level points and caveats: 150 to 200 TCR beta chains were listed as cytomegalovirus-associated. The authors later found HLA-associated TCR beta chains more clonally expanded than equally common others. One cluster of highly shared sequence variants probably arose as a sequencing artifact. In a later analysis, TCR association rates varied by HLA locus: DRB1 most, HLA-C fewest.

Vbeta (60) and Jbeta (13) primers were used in the PCR. Sequencing was performed with immunoSEQ multiplex PCR; in TCRdb, only in-frame clones are kept and a portion is missing. This table has 95,000 or so clones, 65% to 80% appearing once. As to this clone: Antigen specificity is unknown.

The sequenced material came from PBMCs. The source is a woman aged 45-59 years in good health and CMV-seropositive.

CDR3 sequence: CASAQFPPATRGTQYF. The DNA of the CDR3 is TGTGCCAGCGCCCAATTTCCCCCAGCGACCCGCGGGACCCAGTACTTC. The V gene is TRBV28, the J gene TRBJ2-5, with no clear D. Deletions cut 8 bases from V and 7 bases from J, with 26 bases between. CDR3 size: 16 residues. Germline lookup yields CDR1 MDHEN and CDR2 SYDVKM. Supplemented by reference TRBV28 and TRBJ2-5, the full variable domain reads DVKVTQSSRYLVKRTGEKVFLECVQDMDHENMFWYRQDPGLGLRLIYFSYDVKMKEKGDIPEGYSVSREKKERFSLILESASTNQTSMYLCASAQFPPATRGTQYFGPGTRLLVL.